In its sample, the clone carrying this T cell receptor beta chain was seen many times. Its antigen is unknown. This sample was included in a study of CD8 T cells in ankylosing spondylitis. Study-wide results and caveats: In the blood and synovial fluid of reactive arthritis, some motif variants had been previously reported. Seven to nine highly homologous variants formed a TCR beta motif that appeared characteristic of ankylosing spondylitis blood.

Trimming shortened V by 0 bases and J by 7 bases, and 10 bases separated the two germline ends. Germline-derived CDR1 and CDR2 are SGDLS and YYNGEE. This CDR3 contains 13 residues. One entry per CDR3 protein results from TCRdb running MiXCR on the 5' RACE reads. The sample includes about 42,000 distinct CDR3 sequences, over 3.5% of them seen just once. This sequence originates from a female donor with ankylosing spondylitis or in good health (not recorded which). The J gene is TRBJ1-1, the V gene TRBV9; possible D gene TRBD1, 6 bases. The specimen was blood, either unsorted or a sorted T cell fraction (not recorded which). The CDR3 loop reads CASSVVLDSEAFF. The CDR3 nucleotides read TGTGCCAGCAGCGTAGTTTTGGACAGTGAAGCTTTCTTT.